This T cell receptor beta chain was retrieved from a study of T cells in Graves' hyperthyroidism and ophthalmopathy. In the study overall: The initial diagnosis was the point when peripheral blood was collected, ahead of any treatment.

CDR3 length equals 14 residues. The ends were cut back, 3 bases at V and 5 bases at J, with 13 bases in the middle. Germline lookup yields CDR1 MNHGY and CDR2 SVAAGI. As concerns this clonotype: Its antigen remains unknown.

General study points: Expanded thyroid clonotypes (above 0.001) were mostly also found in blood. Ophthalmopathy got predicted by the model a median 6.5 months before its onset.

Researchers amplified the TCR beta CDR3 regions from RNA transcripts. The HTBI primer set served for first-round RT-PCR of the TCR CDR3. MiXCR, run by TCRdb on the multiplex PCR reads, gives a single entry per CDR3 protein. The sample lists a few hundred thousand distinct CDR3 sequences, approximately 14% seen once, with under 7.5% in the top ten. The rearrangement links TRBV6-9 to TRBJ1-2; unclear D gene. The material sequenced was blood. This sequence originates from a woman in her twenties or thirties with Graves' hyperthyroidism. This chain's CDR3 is CASSYRAGIYGYTF. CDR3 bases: TGTGCCAGCAGTTACCGGGCTGGTATATATGGCTACACCTTC.